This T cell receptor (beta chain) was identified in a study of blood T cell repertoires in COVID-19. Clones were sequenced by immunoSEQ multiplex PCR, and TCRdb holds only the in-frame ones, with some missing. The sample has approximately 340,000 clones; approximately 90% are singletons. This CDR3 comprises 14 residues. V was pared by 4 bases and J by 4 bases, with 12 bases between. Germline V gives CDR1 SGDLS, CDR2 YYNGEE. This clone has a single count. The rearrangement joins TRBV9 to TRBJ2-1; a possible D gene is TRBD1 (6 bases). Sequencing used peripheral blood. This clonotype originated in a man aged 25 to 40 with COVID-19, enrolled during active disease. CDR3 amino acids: CASSSLGGYNEQFF. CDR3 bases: TGTGCCAGCAGCTCCCTAGGGGGATACAATGAGCAGTTCTTC.